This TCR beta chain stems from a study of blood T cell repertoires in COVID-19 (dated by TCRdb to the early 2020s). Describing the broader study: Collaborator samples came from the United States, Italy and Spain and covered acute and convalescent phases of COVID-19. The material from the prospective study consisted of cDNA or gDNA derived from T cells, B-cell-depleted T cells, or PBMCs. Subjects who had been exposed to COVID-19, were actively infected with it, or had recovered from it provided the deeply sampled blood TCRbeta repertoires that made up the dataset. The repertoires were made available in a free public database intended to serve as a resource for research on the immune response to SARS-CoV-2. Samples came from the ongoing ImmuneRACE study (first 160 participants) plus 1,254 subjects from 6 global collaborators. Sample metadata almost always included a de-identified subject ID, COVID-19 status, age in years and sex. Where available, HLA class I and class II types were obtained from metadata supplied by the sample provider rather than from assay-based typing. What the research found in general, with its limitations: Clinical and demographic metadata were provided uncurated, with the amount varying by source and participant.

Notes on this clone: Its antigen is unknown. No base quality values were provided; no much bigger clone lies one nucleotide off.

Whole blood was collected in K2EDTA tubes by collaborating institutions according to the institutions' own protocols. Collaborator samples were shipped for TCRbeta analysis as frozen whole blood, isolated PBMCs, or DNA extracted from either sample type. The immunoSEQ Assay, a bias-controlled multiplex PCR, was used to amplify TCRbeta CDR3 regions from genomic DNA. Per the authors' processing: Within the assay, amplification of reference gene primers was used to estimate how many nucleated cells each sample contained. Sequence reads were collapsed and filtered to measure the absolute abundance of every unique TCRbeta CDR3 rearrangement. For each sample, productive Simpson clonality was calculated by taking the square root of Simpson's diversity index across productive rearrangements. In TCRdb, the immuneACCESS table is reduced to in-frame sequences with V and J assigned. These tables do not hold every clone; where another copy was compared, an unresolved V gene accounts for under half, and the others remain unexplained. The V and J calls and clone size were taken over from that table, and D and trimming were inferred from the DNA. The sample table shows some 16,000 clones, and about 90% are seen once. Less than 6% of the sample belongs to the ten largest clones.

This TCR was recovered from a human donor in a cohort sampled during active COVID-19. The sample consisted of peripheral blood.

The CDR3 protein: CASSPGGGGGSGYEQYF. The DNA sequence reads TGTGCCAGCTCACCAGGGGGTGGCGGCGGGAGTGGGTACGAGCAGTACTTC. The receptor chain draws on TRBV18 and TRBJ2-7; 7 bases in between match TRBD2. V is cut back by 2 bases and J by 4 bases, with 14 bases in the junction unmatched. From a lookup of the germline V gene, CDR1 and CDR2 are KGHSH and LQKENI. The CDR3 covers 17 residues, taking in both the cysteine and the phenylalanine. Just CDR3 DNA is preserved here, 51 bases in frame from base 1.